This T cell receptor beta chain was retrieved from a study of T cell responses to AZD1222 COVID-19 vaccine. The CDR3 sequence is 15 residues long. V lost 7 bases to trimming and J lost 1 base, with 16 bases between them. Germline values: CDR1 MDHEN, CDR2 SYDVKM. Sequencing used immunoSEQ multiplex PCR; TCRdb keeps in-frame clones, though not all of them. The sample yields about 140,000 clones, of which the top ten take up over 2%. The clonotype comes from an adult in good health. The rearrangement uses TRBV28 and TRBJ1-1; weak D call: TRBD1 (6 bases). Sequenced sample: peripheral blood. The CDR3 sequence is CASTRPGHSNTEAFF. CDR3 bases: TGTGCCAGCACTCGACCGGGACACTCGAACACTGAAGCTTTCTTT.